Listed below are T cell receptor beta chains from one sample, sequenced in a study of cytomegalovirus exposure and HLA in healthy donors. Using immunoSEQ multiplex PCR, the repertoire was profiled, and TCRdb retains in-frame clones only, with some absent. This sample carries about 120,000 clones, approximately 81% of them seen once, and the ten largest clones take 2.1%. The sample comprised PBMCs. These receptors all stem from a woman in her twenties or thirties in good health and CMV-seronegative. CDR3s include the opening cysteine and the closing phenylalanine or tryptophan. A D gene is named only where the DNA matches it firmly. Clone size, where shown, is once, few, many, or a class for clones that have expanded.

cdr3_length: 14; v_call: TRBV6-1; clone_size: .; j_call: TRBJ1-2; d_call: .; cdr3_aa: CASSEKQDLGGYTF; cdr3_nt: TGTGCCAGCAGTGAGAAGCAGGACTTGGGTGGCTACACCTTC
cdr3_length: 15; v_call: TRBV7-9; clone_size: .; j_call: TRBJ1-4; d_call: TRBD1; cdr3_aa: CASSLRTGTNEKLFF; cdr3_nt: TGTGCCAGCAGCCTACGGACAGGGACTAATGAAAAACTGTTTTTT
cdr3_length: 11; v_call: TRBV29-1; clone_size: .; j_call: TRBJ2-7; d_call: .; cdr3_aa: CSVTTGQEQYF; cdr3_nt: TGCAGCGTCACCACGGGTCAGGAGCAGTACTTC
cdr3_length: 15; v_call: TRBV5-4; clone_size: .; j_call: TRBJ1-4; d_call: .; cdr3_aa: CASSSPGSGNEKLFF; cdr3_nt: TGTGCCAGCAGTTCTCCGGGTTCCGGAAACGAAAAACTGTTTTTT
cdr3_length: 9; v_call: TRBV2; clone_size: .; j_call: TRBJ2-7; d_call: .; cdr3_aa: CASSDSGLF; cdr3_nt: TGTGCCAGCAGTGACAGTGGTCTTTTC
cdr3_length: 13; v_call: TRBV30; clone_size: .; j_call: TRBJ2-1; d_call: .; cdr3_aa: CALDSIGGNEQFF; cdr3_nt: TGTGCCTTGGACTCTATCGGCGGCAATGAGCAGTTCTTC
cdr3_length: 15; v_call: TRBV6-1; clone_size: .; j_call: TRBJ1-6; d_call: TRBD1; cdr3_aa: CASSEAAGGYSPLHF; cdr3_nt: TGTGCCAGCAGTGAAGCAGCAGGGGGATATTCACCCCTCCACTTT
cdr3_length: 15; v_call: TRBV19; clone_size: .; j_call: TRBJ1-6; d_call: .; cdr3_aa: CASSIKQGLNSPLHF; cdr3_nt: TGTGCCAGTAGTATTAAGCAGGGGTTAAATTCACCCCTCCACTTT
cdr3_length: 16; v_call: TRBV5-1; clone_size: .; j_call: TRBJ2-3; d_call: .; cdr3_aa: CASSSALGGNTDTQYF; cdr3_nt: TGCGCCAGCAGCTCAGCCCTGGGGGGAAACACAGATACGCAGTATTTT
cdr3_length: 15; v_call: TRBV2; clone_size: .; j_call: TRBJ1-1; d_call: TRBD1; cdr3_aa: CATLGQGRENTEAFF; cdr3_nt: TGTGCCACCTTGGGACAGGGTAGGGAGAACACTGAAGCTTTCTTT
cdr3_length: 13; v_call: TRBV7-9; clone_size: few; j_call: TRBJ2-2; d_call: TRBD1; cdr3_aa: CASSQQGSGELFF; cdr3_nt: TGTGCCAGCAGCCAACAGGGGTCCGGGGAGCTGTTTTTT
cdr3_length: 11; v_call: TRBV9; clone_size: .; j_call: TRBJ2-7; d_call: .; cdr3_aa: CASSRENEQYF; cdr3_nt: TGTGCCAGCAGCCGGGAAAACGAGCAGTACTTC
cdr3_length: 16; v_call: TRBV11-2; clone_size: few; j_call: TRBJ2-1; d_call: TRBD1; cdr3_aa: CASRPTGTAPFHEQFF; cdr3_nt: TGTGCCAGCAGGCCAACCGGGACAGCGCCTTTTCATGAGCAGTTCTTC
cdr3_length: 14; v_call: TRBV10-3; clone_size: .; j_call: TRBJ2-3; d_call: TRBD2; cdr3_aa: CAKSTSGVEDTQYF; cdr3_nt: TGTGCCAAATCGACTAGCGGGGTGGAGGATACGCAGTATTTT
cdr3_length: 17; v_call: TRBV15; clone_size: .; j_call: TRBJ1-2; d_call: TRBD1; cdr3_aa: CATSSRWTGDTNYGYTF; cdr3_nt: TGTGCCACCAGCAGTCGGTGGACAGGAGATACTAACTATGGCTACACCTTC
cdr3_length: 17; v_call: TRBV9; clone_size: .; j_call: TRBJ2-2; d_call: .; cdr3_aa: CASSPFGVRTGTGELFF; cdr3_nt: TGTGCCAGCAGCCCCTTCGGGGTTCGGACTGGCACCGGGGAGCTGTTTTTT
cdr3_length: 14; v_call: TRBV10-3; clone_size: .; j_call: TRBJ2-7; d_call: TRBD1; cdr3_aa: CATEDRGREYEQYF; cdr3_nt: TGTGCCACAGAGGACAGGGGGCGCGAGTACGAGCAGTACTTC
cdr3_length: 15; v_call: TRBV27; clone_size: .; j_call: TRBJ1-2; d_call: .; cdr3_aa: CASSLRLGAAEGYTF; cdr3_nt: TGTGCCAGCAGTTTAAGGCTTGGGGCGGCGGAGGGCTACACCTTC
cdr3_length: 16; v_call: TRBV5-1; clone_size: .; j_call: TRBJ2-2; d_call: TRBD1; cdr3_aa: CASSLVAGGSTGELFF; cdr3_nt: TGCGCCAGCAGCTTGGTGGCAGGGGGTAGCACCGGGGAGCTGTTTTTT
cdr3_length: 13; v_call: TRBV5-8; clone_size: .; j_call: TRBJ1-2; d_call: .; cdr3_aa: CASRKTGYYGYTF; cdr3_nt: TGTGCCAGCAGAAAAACAGGGTACTATGGCTACACCTTC
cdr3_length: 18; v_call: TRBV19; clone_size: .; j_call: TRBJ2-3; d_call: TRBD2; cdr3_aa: CASSLTSGDQWDTDTQYF; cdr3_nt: TGTGCCAGTAGCCTCACTAGCGGGGACCAGTGGGACACAGATACGCAGTATTTT
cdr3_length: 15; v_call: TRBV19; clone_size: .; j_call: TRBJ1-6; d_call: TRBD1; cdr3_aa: CASSPRTGDNSPLHF; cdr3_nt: TGTGCCAGTAGTCCACGGACAGGGGATAATTCACCCCTCCACTTT
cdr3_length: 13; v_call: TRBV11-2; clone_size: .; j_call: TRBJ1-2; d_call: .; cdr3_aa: CASSPDSNYGYTF; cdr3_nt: TGTGCCAGCAGCCCGGACAGCAACTATGGCTACACCTTC
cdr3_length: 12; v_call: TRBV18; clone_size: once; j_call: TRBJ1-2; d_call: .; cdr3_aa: CASSPSGQGYTF; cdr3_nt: TGTGCCAGCTCACCCTCAGGGCAAGGCTACACCTTC
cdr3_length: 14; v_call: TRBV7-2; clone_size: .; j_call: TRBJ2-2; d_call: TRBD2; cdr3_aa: CATLGEGNTGELFF; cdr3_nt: TGTGCCACCCTAGGGGAGGGGAACACCGGGGAGCTGTTTTTT
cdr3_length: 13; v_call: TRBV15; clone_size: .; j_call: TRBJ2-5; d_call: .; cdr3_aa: CATATPIQETQYF; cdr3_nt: TGTGCCACCGCCACCCCTATCCAAGAGACCCAGTACTTC
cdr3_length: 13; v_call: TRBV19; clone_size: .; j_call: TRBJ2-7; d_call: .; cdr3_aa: CASSLRTTYEQYF; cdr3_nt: TGTGCCAGTAGTCTTCGGACAACCTACGAGCAGTACTTC
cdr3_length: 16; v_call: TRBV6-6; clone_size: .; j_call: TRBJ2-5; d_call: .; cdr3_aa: CASSTGTRDYQETQYF; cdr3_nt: TGTGCCAGCAGTACCGGGACACGAGATTACCAAGAGACCCAGTACTTC
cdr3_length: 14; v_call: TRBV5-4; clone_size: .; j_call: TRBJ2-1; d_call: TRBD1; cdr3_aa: CASSERTGEAEQFF; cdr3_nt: TGTGCCAGCAGCGAACGGACAGGGGAGGCTGAGCAGTTCTTC
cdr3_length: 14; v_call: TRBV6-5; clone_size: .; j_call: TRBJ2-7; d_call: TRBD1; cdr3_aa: CASRQTGVSYEQYF; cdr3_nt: TGTGCCAGCAGGCAGACAGGGGTTTCCTACGAGCAGTACTTC
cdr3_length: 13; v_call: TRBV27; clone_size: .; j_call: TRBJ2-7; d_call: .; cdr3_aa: CASSWTPVGEQYF; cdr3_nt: TGTGCCAGCAGTTGGACACCCGTGGGGGAGCAGTACTTC
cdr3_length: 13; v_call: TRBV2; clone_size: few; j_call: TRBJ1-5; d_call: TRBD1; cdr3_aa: CASRRDREQPQHF; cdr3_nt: TGTGCCAGCAGACGGGACAGGGAGCAGCCCCAGCATTTT
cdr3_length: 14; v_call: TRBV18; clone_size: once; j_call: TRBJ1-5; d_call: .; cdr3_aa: CASSPGRVNQPQHF; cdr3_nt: TGTGCCAGCTCACCGGGCAGGGTAAATCAGCCCCAGCATTTT
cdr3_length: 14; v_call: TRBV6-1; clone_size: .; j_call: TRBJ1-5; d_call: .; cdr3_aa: CASSRAGNNQPQHF; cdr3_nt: TGTGCCAGCAGCCGAGCGGGTAACAATCAGCCCCAGCATTTT
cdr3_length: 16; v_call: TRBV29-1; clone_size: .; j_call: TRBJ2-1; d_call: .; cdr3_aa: CSVSAGLSSSYNEQFF; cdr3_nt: TGCAGCGTCTCTGCCGGTTTATCGAGCTCCTACAATGAGCAGTTCTTC
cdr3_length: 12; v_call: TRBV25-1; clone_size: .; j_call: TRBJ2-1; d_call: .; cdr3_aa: CASSGEVNEQFF; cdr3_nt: TGTGCCAGCAGTGGTGAGGTAAATGAGCAGTTCTTC
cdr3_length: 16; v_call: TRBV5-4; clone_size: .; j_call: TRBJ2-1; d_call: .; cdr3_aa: CASSARSRSPFNEQFF; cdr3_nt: TGTGCCAGCAGCGCCCGGTCTCGGAGCCCTTTCAATGAGCAGTTCTTC
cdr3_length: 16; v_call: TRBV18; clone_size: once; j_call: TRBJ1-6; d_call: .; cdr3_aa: CASSPIRSSDNSPLHF; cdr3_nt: TGTGCCAGCTCACCCATCCGTAGTTCCGATAATTCACCCCTCCACTTT
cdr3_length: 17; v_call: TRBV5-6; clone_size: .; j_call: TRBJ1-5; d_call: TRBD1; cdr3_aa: CASSLYRGRGSNQPQHF; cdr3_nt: TGTGCCAGCAGCTTGTATAGGGGGCGTGGGAGCAATCAGCCCCAGCATTTT
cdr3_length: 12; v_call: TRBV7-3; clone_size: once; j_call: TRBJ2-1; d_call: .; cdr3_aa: CASSLELGEQFF; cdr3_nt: TGTGCCAGCAGCTTAGAACTAGGCGAGCAGTTCTTC